The 5 T cell receptor beta chains below come from one sample, sequenced in a study of shared clonotypes between healthy human individuals. Sequencing was performed with immunoSEQ multiplex PCR; in TCRdb, only in-frame clones are kept and a portion is missing. The data contain over a million clones, more than 60% of them singletons. Sequences were obtained from memory CD4+ T cells sorted from blood. Subset meaning: CD45RA-negative fraction. The receptors here all came from a man aged 18 to 29 in good health.

This clone was seen only a few times. V is TRBV19 and J is TRBJ1-5; D is uncertain. Trimming removed 8 bases from V and 2 bases from J, with 10 bases in between. CDR1 and CDR2 from the germline V gene are LNHDA and SQIVND (reference sequence). The CDR3 is made up of 13 amino acids. For the CDR3, the DNA is TGTGCCAGTCGGAGGGCCGGCAATCAGCCCCAGCATTTT. Translating it yields CASRRAGNQPQHF.

The chain is built from TRBV28 and TRBJ1-2; D call uncertain. CDR1 is MDHEN and CDR2 is SYDVKM in the germline V gene. The CDR3 has 12 residues. Deletions cut 5 bases from V and 5 bases from J, with 9 bases between. CDR3 region: CASSPGEYGYTF. CDR3 coding DNA: TGTGCCAGCAGTCCAGGAGAATATGGCTACACCTTC.

The sample holds a few counts of this clone. CDR3 DNA sequence: TGTGCCAGCAGCGGAGGGGGATGGACAGATGAAAAACTGTTTTTT. Encoded protein: CASSGGGWTDEKLFF. The V gene is TRBV9, the J gene TRBJ1-4; D is perhaps TRBD1 (6 bases). V lost 3 bases and J lost 6, with 15 bases in between. The CDR3 contains 15 residues. Germline V gene lookup returns CDR1 SGDLS and CDR2 YYNGEE. Looking up the rest from reference TRBV9 and TRBJ1-4 gives the full variable domain: DSGVTQTPKHLITATGQRVTLRCSPRSGDLSVYWYQQSLDQGLQFLIQYYNGEERAKGNILERFSAQQFPDLHSELNLSSLELGDSALYFCASSGGGWTDEKLFFGSGTQLSVL.

V is TRBV11-1 and J is TRBJ2-1; D gene ambiguous. Trimming took off 1 base at V and 5 bases at J, with 0 bases between the two ends. CDR3 size: 11 residues. Per the germline V gene, CDR1 is SGHAT and CDR2 is FQDESV (reference sequence). In DNA form, the CDR3 reads TGTGCCAGCAGCTTAGACAATGAGCAGTTCTTC. Its protein product is CASSLDNEQFF.

The V call is TRBV5-1, the J call TRBJ2-1; D ambiguous. This CDR3 has 13 amino acids. Between the trimmed V and J ends, which lost 0 bases and 6 bases, there was a span of 7 bases. Germline lookup yields CDR1 SGHRS and CDR2 YFSETQ. The CDR3 nucleotides are TGCGCCAGCAGCTTGGGCTCGGCCAATGAGCAGTTCTTC. Translation gives CASSLGSANEQFF.